These T cell receptor beta chains were read from a single sample in a study of blood T cell repertoires in COVID-19. TCRdb keeps only in-frame clones here, not all; method: immunoSEQ multiplex PCR. The sample includes some 320,000 clones, around nine tenths of them seen just once. Material: PBMCs or T cells enriched from blood (not recorded which). All receptors come from a man in his fifties or sixties who had recovered from COVID-19. CDR3s include the opening cysteine and the closing phenylalanine or tryptophan. D genes are given only for firm matches. Some rows mark clone size as missing; the rest say once, few, many or name a class of expanded clone.

J gene,D gene,V gene,clone size,CDR3 DNA,CDR3 protein
TRBJ1-2,-,TRBV7-3,-,TGTGCCAGCAGCTCGACCTCCGCCAGGGGCAACTATGGCTACACCTTC,CASSSTSARGNYGYTF
TRBJ1-1,-,TRBV7-9,-,TGTGCCAGCAGCTCACAGGGAGGGGGCACTGAAGCTTTCTTT,CASSSQGGGTEAFF
TRBJ1-2,-,TRBV30,-,TGTGCCTGGAGTCCCACCTCGACACCGACCAACTATGGCTACACCTTC,CAWSPTSTPTNYGYTF
TRBJ1-6,-,TRBV7-8,-,TGTGCCAGCAAACTTCAAGGGAGGCTGGATTCACCCCTCCACTTT,CASKLQGRLDSPLHF
TRBJ1-5,-,TRBV30,once,TGTGCCTGGAGTGCCCGACAGGGCAATCAGCCCCAGCATTTT,CAWSARQGNQPQHF
TRBJ2-2,-,TRBV4-3,-,TGCGCCAGCAGCCAAGATTTCGTTCCCGGGGAGCTGTTTTTT,CASSQDFVPGELFF
TRBJ2-7,-,TRBV21-1,-,TGTGCCAGCAGCCCCCCGGGGGGCGCAAACTACGAGCAGTACTTC,CASSPPGGANYEQYF
TRBJ2-7,TRBD1,TRBV2,-,TGTGCCAGCAGCCGGGGACAGGGGCTAACCTACGAGCAGTACTTC,CASSRGQGLTYEQYF
TRBJ2-1,TRBD2,TRBV7-3,-,TGTGCCAGCAGCTTAGGCCGCGGTGGCGGGGGGAACAATGAGCAGTTCTTC,CASSLGRGGGGNNEQFF
TRBJ2-4,TRBD1,TRBV5-6,-,TGTGCCAGCAGCGCAGACATCCAGGGGGACATTCAGTACTTC,CASSADIQGDIQYF
TRBJ2-3,-,TRBV7-2,-,TGTGCCAGCAGCCTACTCACAGATACGCAGTATTTT,CASSLLTDTQYF
TRBJ2-7,-,TRBV19,-,TGTGCCAGTAGTCCCAGGTGGAGGGCAGGGGGAACGGTAGAGCAGTACTTC,CASSPRWRAGGTVEQYF
TRBJ2-1,TRBD2,TRBV6-2/TRBV6-3,-,TGTGCCAGCAGTTACTCGTGGGGGGGACTGCGGAGCTCCTACAATGAGCAGTTCTTC,CASSYSWGGLRSSYNEQFF
TRBJ2-2,-,TRBV18,-,TGTGCCAGCTCTCCCCCCCCGGGGGCCGGGGAGCTGTTTTTT,CASSPPPGAGELFF
TRBJ1-6,-,TRBV10-3,once,TGTGCCATCAGCCCGGGACAAGGAAATTCACCCCTCCACTTT,CAISPGQGNSPLHF